A single sample is the source of the 5 T cell receptor beta chains below, sequenced in a study of vaccination and CD4 T cells after COVID-19. The sample's treatment: approximately nine-day PBMC culture with coronavirus spike peptide pools or control peptides (ViraFEST assay). The antigens for these receptors are not known. Sequenced with the Oncomine TCR Beta short-read assay was DNA taken from cultured CD4+ T cells. Each CDR3 protein is one row after TCRdb ran MiXCR on the PCR reads. The sample lists roughly 14,000 distinct CDR3 sequences; less than 65% were seen once. Sequences were derived from CD4+ T cells from blood, cultured in vitro, sampled before SARS-CoV-2 vaccination. Source of these receptors: a human donor who had recovered from COVID-19.

V usage is TRBV7-8 and J usage is TRBJ1-5, with D perhaps TRBD1 (6 bases). V dropped 1 base and J dropped 7 bases, with 17 bases sitting between them. This CDR3 comprises 16 residues. The germline gives CDR1 SGHVS, CDR2 FQNEAQ. This CDR3 is CASSLERARGNQPQHF. CDR3 nucleotide sequence: TGTGCCAGCAGCTTAGAGAGGGCCAGGGGAAACCAGCCCCAGCATTTT.

The chain links TRBV20-1 to TRBJ2-5; D remains unclear. Deletions cut 6 bases from V and 1 base from J, with 6 bases between. There are 11 residues in the CDR3. CDR1 is DFQATT and CDR2 is SNEGSKA in the germline V gene (reference sequence). In DNA form, the CDR3 reads TGCAGTGCCCAGTTCCAAGAGACCCAGTACTTC. The encoded protein is CSAQFQETQYF.

The rearrangement joins TRBV7-6 to TRBJ2-3, with TRBD2 identical over 9 bases. V was clipped by 4 bases and J by 4 bases; unmatched bases: 3. This CDR3 spans 14 amino acids. Germline loops: CDR1 SGHVS, CDR2 FNYEAQ. The CDR3 loop reads CASSYSGSADTQYF. In nucleotides, the CDR3 is TGTGCCAGCAGCTATAGCGGGAGCGCAGATACGCAGTATTTT.

This clonotype was counted only a few times. The chain joins TRBV28 to TRBJ1-5, with a weak D call TRBD1 (5 bases). Trimming left V 2 bases short and J 2 bases short, with 13 bases between. CDR3 length: 16 residues. CDR1 and CDR2 from the germline V gene are MDHEN and SYDVKM. The CDR3 is CASSLRQGSGNQPQHF. The CDR3, as DNA: TGTGCCAGCAGTTTAAGGCAGGGTTCGGGCAATCAGCCCCAGCATTTT.

The V gene is TRBV4-1, the J gene TRBJ1-5, with 10 bases that match TRBD1. This CDR3 contains 15 residues. CDR1 and CDR2 (germline): MGHRA, YSYEKL. J gave up 5 bases and V 0 bases, and 1 base lay outside the gene matches. The CDR3 protein is CASSQETGGYQPQHF. The CDR3 bases are TGCGCCAGCAGCCAAGAGACAGGGGGCTATCAGCCCCAGCATTTT.